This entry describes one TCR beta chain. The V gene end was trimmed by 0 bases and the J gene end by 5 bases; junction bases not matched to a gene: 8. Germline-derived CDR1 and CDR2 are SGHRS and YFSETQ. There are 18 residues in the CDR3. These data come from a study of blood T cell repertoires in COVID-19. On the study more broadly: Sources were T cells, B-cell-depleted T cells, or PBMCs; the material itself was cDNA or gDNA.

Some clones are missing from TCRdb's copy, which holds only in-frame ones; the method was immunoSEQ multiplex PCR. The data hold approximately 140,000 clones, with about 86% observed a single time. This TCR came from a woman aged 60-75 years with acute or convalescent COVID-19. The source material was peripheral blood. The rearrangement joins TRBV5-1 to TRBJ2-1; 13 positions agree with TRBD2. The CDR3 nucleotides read TGCGCCAGCAGCTTGGAATCCCTACTAGCGGGGGGGAACAATGAGCAGTTCTTC. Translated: CASSLESLLAGGNNEQFF.